What follows are 4 T cell receptor beta chains derived from one specimen sequenced in a study of CD8+CD57+ T cells in acquired aplastic anemia. For CDR3 and TCR beta VDJ profiling, genomic DNA was the template used. TCRdb independently ran MiXCR on the reads; one entry per CDR3 protein. Among about 200,000 distinct CDR3 sequences listed, roughly 50% were seen once. Sequenced patients had shown CD8+CD57+ cell expansion by flow cytometry. The sequenced sample consisted of sorted CD4+, CD8+, or CD8+CD57+ T cells (not recorded which) from PBMCs. These receptors all stem from a human donor with aplastic anemia.

This clonotype was seen a handful of times. The chain couples TRBV20-1 to TRBJ1-6; weak D call: TRBD1 (5 bases). This CDR3 comprises 16 residues. Germline V gene data show CDR1 as DFQATT and CDR2 as SNEGSKA (reference sequence). V gave up 1 base and J gave up 5 bases, with 15 bases separating them. CDR3 in DNA: TGCAGTGCTAGAGTTGCAGGGTTGGTAGATAATTCACCCCTCCACTTT. This codes for CSARVAGLVDNSPLHF.

The sample holds many counts of this clonotype. The rearrangement uses TRBV6-6 and TRBJ1-6; 9 positions match TRBD1. V lost 0 bases, J lost 9 bases, and 6 bases stayed unmatched. Germline V gene sequence: CDR1 MNHNY, CDR2 SVGAGI (reference sequence). This CDR3 has 16 amino acids. CDR3 DNA: TGTGCCAGCAGTTACTCAACGGACAGGGGAGGTTCACCCCTCCACTTT. Translated, it gives CASSYSTDRGGSPLHF.

The gene calls are TRBV29-1 and TRBJ2-3; 9 bases agree with TRBD2. The CDR3 loop spans 14 amino acids. J gave up 5 bases and V 1 base, and 4 bases lay outside the gene matches. Germline lookup yields CDR1 SQVTM and CDR2 ANQGSEA. Here the CDR3 reads CSVEGGGAKDTQYF. CDR3 bases: TGCAGCGTTGAAGGCGGGGGGGCCAAAGATACGCAGTATTTT.

Many counts were recorded for this clonotype. The genes are TRBV11-2 and TRBJ2-3; a weak D match, TRBD2 (6 bases). V dropped 6 bases and J dropped 9 bases, with 16 bases sitting between them. The CDR3 runs to 13 residues. Germline V gene data show CDR1 as SGHAT and CDR2 as FQNNGV. CDR3 loop: CASSSRGTGTQYF. The CDR3 nucleotides are TGTGCCAGCAGTTCCCGGGGGACGGGGACGCAGTATTTT. Combining the CDR3 with reference TRBV11-2 and TRBJ2-3 gives the whole variable domain EAGVAQSPRYKIIEKRQSVAFWCNPISGHATLYWYQQILGQGPKLLIQFQNNGVVDDSQLPKDRFSAERLKGVDSTLKIQPAKLEDSAVYLCASSSRGTGTQYFGPGTRLTVL.